This entry concerns a single T cell receptor beta chain. Its cognate antigen is unknown. TCRdb reprocessed the RT-PCR reads with MiXCR, giving one entry per CDR3 protein. The data contain 800,000 to 1,000,000 distinct CDR3 sequences, about 20% of them singletons. The data were obtained in a study of response to subunit inactivated influenza vaccine. The study, taken as a whole, reports: Seasonal influenza vaccination, on each occasion, was suggested by the authors to recruit few new T cells.

Per germline, CDR1 LNHDA and CDR2 SQIVND (reference sequence). Trimming shortened V by 1 base and J by 0 bases, and 7 bases separated the two germline ends. This CDR3 has 15 amino acids. The receptor's source is a man aged 50 to 60 who received an inactivated influenza vaccine. The sample here was PBMCs from blood, taken roughly 5 days after vaccination. V and J are TRBV19 and TRBJ2-1; D remains unclear. CDR3 nucleotides: TGTGCCAGTAGTATAGGGTGGTTCTCCTACAATGAGCAGTTCTTC. This sequence encodes CASSIGWFSYNEQFF. Variable domain in full (rest from reference TRBV19 and TRBJ2-1): DGGITQSPKYLFRKEGQNVTLSCEQNLNHDAMYWYRQDPGQGLRLIYYSQIVNDFQKGDIAEGYSVSREKKESFPLTVTSAQKNPTAFYLCASSIGWFSYNEQFFGPGTRLTVL.